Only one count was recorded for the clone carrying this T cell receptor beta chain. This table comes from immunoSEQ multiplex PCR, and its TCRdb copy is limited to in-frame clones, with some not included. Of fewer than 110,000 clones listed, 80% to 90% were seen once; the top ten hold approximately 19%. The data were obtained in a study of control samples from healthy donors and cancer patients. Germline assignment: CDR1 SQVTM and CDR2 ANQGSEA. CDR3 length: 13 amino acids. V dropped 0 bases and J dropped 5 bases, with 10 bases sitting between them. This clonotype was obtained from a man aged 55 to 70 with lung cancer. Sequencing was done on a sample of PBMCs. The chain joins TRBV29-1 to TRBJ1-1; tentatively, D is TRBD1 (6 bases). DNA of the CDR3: TGCAGCGTTGAAGAGGACAGAGGGACTGAAGCTTTCTTT. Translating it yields CSVEEDRGTEAFF.